This T cell receptor beta chain appears in the sequencing data of a study of CXCR3 chemokines and chemotherapy response in bladder cancer (dated 2022 in TCRdb). About the investigation overall: Whether chemotherapy response in human bladder cancer was predicted by intratumoral CXCR3 chemokine system activity was examined in the study.

CDR1 LNHDA and CDR2 SQIVND were looked up in the germline V gene (reference sequence). Its CDR3 holds 12 amino acids, cysteine through phenylalanine. The read is trimmed to its CDR3 DNA, 36 bases read in frame from base 1. The junction carries 1 base between V and J, which are trimmed by 6 bases and 1 base respectively. As a fraction of the sample, this clonotype is medium-sized (0.01 to 0.1%). The clone's antigen remains unknown. Base qualities are missing; no much larger clone stands one base away. The receptor library was made with PCR. The sequencer was an Illumina HiSeq 2500. The raw public data were reprocessed by TCRdb itself: fastp quality trimming at Q25, MiXCR clonotype calling, in-frame beta chains only. Rows with a matching CDR3 protein are joined into one entry that keeps the most common DNA and genes. This sample gives approximately 2,300 distinct CDR3 sequences in total; roughly 7.3% of them show up just once. Approximately 32% of the sample goes to the ten largest clones.

The sequence links TRBV19 to TRBJ1-6, with the D gene call left open. This TCR came from a human donor with bladder cancer that responded to neoadjuvant chemotherapy. Sampling was performed from a patient whose treatment included neoadjuvant chemotherapy. The CDR3 protein: CASRSYNSPLHF. In nucleotide form, the sequence is TGTGCCAGTAGGTCCTATAATTCACCCCTCCACTTT.